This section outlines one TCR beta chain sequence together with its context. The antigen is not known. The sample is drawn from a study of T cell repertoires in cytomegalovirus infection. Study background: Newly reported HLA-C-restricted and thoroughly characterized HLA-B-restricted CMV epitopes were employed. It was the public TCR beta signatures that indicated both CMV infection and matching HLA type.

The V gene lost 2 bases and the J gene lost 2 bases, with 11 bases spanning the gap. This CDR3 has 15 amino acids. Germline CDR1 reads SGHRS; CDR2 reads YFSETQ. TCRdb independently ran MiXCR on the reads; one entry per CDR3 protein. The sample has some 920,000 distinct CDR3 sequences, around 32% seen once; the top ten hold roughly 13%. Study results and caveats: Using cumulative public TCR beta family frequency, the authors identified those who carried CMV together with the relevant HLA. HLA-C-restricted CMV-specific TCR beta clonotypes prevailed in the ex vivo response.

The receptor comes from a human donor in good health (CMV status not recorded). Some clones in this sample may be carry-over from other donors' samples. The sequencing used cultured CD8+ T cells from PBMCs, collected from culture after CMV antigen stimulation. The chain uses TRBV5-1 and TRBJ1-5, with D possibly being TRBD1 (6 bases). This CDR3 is CASSFSGAGNQPQHF. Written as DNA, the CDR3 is TGCGCCAGCAGCTTCTCGGGGGCTGGCAATCAGCCCCAGCATTTT.